Shown below are 2 T cell receptor beta chains from a single sample sequenced in a study of shared clonotypes between healthy human individuals. Generated by immunoSEQ multiplex PCR, the TCRdb table keeps only in-frame clones and is missing some. The sample consists of millions of clones, approximately 93% of them appearing once. Material: naive CD4+ T cells from PBMCs. The subset was: CD45RA+ positively selected. The receptors stem from a man aged 18 to 30 in good health. Some clones in this sample may be carry-over from other donors' samples.

The J gene is TRBJ2-2, the V gene TRBV9, with D perhaps TRBD2 (5 bases). The germline V and J ends were trimmed by 3 bases and 9 bases, with 6 bases remaining between them. In germline, CDR1 is SGDLS, CDR2 YYNGEE. There are 11 residues in the CDR3. The CDR3 region has the DNA TGTGCCAGCAGCGGAGGGAGGGAGCTGTTTTTT. Residues: CASSGGRELFF.

This chain joins TRBV18 and TRBJ2-5, with 9 nucleotides matching TRBD1. Germline assignment: CDR1 KGHSH and CDR2 LQKENI. This CDR3 contains 15 residues. Trimming took 3 bases from V and 5 from J; bases not matched to a gene: 7. The CDR3 nucleotides read TGTGCCAGCTCACCCACCGGGACAGGGACGGAGACCCAGTACTTC. This codes for CASSPTGTGTETQYF.